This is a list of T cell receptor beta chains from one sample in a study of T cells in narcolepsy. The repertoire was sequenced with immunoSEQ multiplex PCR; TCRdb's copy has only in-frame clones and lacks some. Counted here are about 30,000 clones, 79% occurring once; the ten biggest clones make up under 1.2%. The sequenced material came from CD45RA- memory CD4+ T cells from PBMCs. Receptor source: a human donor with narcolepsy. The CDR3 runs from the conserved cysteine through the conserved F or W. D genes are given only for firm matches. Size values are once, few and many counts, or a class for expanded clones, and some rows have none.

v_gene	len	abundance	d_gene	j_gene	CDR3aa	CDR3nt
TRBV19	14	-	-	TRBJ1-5	CASSKGEGFQPQHF	TGTGCCAGTAGTAAGGGGGAGGGCTTTCAGCCCCAGCATTTT
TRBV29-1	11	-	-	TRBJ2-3	CSAGSSDTQYF	TGCAGCGCCGGGTCCTCAGATACGCAGTATTTT
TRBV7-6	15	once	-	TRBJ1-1	CASSVNQGGNTEAFF	TGTGCCAGCAGCGTAAATCAGGGCGGAAACACTGAAGCCTTCTTT
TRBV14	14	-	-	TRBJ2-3	CASSQLERTDTQYF	TGTGCCAGCAGCCAATTGGAACGCACAGATACGCAGTATTTT
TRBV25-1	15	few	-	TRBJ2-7	CASSPSRRWDREQYF	TGTGCCAGCAGCCCCTCCCGGCGGTGGGATCGCGAGCAGTACTTC
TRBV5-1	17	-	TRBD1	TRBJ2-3	CASSLVRGQGNTDTQYF	TGCGCCAGCAGCTTGGTAAGGGGACAGGGTAACACAGATACGCAGTATTTT
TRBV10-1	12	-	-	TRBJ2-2	CASKGSTGELFF	TGCGCCAGCAAGGGCAGCACCGGGGAGCTGTTTTTT
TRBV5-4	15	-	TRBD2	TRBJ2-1	CASSWTSGGGDELFF	TGTGCCAGCAGCTGGACTAGCGGGGGAGGGGATGAGCTGTTCTTC
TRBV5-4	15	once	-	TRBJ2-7	CASSLDGGGAYEQYF	TGTGCCAGCAGCTTGGACGGGGGAGGTGCCTACGAGCAGTACTTC
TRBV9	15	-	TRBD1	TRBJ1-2	CASSQTGARSYGYTF	TGTGCCAGCAGCCAGACAGGGGCCCGCAGCTATGGCTACACCTTC
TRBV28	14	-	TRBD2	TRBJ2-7	CASSPWGGRQEQYF	TGTGCCAGCAGTCCTTGGGGGGGTCGACAAGAGCAGTACTTC
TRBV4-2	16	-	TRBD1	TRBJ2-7	CASSQDRTGGKNEQYF	TGTGCCAGCAGCCAAGATAGGACAGGGGGCAAAAACGAGCAGTACTTC
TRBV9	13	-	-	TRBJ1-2	CASSVVQGWGYTF	TGTGCCAGCAGCGTAGTCCAGGGCTGGGGCTACACCTTC
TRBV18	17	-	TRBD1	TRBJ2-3	CASSRTGTGTHTDTQYF	TGTGCCAGCTCACGGACCGGGACAGGGACTCACACAGATACGCAGTATTTT
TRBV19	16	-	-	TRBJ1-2	CASSTPAQGLNYGYTF	TGTGCCAGTAGTACGCCAGCCCAGGGACTTAACTATGGCTACACCTTC
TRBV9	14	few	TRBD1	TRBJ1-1	CASSQTGGAAEAFF	TGTGCCAGCAGCCAAACAGGGGGCGCCGCTGAAGCTTTCTTT
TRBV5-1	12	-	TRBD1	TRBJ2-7	CASSPPGQGAFF	TGCGCCAGCAGTCCACCCGGACAGGGGGCCTTCTTC
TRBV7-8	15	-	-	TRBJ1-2	CASSPIQGRNYGYTF	TGTGCCAGCAGCCCAATCCAGGGCCGTAACTATGGCTACACCTTC
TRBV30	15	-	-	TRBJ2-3	CAWSVLAFLGDTQYF	TGTGCCTGGAGTGTACTAGCATTTTTGGGCGATACGCAGTATTTT
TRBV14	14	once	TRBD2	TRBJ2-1	CASSQLAGGNEQFF	TGTGCCAGCAGCCAACTAGCGGGAGGGAATGAGCAGTTCTTC